This T cell receptor beta chain was recorded in a study of T-cell reconstitution after alpha-beta-depleted transplantation in children. Study conclusions and caveats: Hyperexpanded clones declined; after one year, newly produced T cells mostly supplied diversity.

This clonotype has a count of ten or more. The antigen is undetermined. The CDR3 runs to 15 residues. The germline V and J ends were trimmed by 5 bases and 2 bases, with 17 bases remaining between them. Germline CDR1 SGHDT, CDR2 YYEEEE. A TCRbeta library incorporating unique molecular identifiers was prepared. TCRdb reanalysed the PCR reads using MiXCR and keeps one entry per CDR3 protein. There are hundreds of thousands of distinct CDR3 sequences in the sample; approximately 15% occur only once, and about 45% lies in the top ten. The specimen was PBMCs, mostly from graft donor cells, collected 360 days after TCRalphabeta/CD19-depleted stem cell transplant. The rearrangement joins TRBV5-6 to TRBJ2-7; tentatively, D is TRBD2 (6 bases). The TCR originated in a male patient under 10 years old who had a stem cell transplant for acute lymphoblastic leukemia, so the T cells may come from the graft donor. The CDR3 is CASRPSVQPTYEQYF. The CDR3 region has the DNA TGTGCCAGCAGACCTAGCGTCCAACCTACCTACGAGCAGTACTTC.